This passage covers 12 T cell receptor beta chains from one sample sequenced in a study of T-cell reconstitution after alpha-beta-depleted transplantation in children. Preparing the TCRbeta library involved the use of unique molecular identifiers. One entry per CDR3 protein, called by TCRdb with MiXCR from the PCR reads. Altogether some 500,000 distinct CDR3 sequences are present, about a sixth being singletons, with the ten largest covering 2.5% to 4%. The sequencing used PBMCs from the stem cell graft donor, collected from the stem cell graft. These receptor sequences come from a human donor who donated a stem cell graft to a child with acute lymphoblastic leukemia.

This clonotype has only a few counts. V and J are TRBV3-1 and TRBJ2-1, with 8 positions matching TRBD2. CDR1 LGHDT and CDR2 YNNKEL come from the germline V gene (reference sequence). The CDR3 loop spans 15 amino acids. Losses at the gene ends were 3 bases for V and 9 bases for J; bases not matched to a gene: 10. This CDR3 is CASSQSDGLAGEQFF. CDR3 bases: TGTGCCAGCAGCCAGTCCGATGGACTAGCTGGTGAGCAGTTCTTC.

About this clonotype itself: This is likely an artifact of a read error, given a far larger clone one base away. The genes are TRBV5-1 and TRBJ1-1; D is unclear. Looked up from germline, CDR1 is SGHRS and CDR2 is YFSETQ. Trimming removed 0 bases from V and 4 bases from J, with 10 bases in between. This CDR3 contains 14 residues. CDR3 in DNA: TGCGCCAGCAGCTTGGGCCGAATGATCACTGAAGCTTTCTTT. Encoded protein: CASSLGRMITEAFF.

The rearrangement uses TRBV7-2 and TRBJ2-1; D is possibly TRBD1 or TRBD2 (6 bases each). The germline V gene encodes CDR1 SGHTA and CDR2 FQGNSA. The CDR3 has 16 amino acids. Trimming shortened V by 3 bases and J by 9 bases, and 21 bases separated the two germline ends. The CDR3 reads CASSFALGRGAGEQFF. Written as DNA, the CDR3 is TGTGCCAGCAGCTTTGCTCTGGGCAGGGGAGCGGGTGAGCAGTTCTTC.

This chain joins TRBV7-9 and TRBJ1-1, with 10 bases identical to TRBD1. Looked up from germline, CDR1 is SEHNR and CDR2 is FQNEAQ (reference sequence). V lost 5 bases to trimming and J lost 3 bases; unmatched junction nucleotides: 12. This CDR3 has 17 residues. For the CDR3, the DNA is TGTGCCAGCAGCCCGCGCGAGACAGGGGGCTGGTACACTGAAGCTTTCTTT. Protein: CASSPRETGGWYTEAFF.

CDR3 protein: CASRETINRFF. Here the CDR3 DNA reads TGCGCCAGCAGGGAGACGATCAATCGGTTCTTC. The chain has TRBV5-1 and TRBJ2-1; D not certain. Trimming took off 5 bases at V and 15 bases at J, with 15 bases between the two ends. Germline V lookup: CDR1 SGHRS, CDR2 YFSETQ. The CDR3 has 11 residues.

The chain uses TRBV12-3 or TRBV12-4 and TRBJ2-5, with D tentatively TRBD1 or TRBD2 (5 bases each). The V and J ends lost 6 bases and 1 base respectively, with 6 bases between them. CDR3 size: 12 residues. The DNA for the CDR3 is TGTGCCAGCAGGGGGGTCCAAGAGACCCAGTACTTC. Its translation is CASRGVQETQYF.

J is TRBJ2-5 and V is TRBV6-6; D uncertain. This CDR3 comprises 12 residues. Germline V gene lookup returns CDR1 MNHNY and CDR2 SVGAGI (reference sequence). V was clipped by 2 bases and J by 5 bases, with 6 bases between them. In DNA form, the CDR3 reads TGTGCCAGCAGTTACCGGCACGAGACCCAGTACTTC. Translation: CASSYRHETQYF.

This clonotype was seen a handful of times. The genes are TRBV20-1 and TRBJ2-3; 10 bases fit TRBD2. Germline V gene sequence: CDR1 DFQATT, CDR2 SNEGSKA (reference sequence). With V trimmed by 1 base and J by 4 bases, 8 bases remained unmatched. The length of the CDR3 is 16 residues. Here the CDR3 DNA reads TGCAGTGCTAGAGTTCTAGCGGGAGAGGTCGCAGATACGCAGTATTTT. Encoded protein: CSARVLAGEVADTQYF.

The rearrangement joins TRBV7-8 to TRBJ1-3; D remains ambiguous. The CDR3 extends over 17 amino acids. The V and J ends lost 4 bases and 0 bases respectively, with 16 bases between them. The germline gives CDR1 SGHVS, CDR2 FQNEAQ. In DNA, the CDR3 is TGTGCCAGCAGCTCACGAGGGAGACACGACTCTGGAAACACCATATATTTT. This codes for CASSSRGRHDSGNTIYF.

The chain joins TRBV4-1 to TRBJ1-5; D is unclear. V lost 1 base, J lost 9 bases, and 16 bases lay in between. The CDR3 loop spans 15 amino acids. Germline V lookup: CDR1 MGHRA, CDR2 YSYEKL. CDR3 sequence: CASSQGLLSRGPQHF. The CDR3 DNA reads TGCGCCAGCAGCCAAGGGTTACTTAGCCGAGGGCCCCAGCATTTT.

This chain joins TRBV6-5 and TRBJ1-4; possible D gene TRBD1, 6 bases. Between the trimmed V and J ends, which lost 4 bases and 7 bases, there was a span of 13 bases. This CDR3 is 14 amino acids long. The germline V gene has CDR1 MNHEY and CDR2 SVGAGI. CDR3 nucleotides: TGTGCCAGCAGTTCCAGGGGATTGGGTGAAAAACTGTTTTTT. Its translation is CASSSRGLGEKLFF.

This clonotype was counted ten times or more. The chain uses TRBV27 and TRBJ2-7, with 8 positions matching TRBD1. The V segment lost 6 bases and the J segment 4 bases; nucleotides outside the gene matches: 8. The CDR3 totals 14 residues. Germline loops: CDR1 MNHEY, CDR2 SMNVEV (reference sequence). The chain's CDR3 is CASSSGQGLYEQYF. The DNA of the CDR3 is TGTGCCAGCAGCTCCGGACAGGGATTGTACGAGCAGTACTTC.